The sample holds a few counts of the clone carrying this TCR beta chain. Its target is unknown. The assay was immunoSEQ multiplex PCR, and TCRdb's table has in-frame clones only and misses some. The sample lists around 100,000 clones, more than 75% occurring once. These data are taken from a study of graft-versus-host responses after intestinal transplantation. As for the study in general: Tacrolimus and steroids were given for around 3 years to all recipients after anti-thymocyte globulin induction.

The CDR3 spans 16 residues. CDR1 is MGHRA and CDR2 is YSYEKL in the germline V gene. Trimming at V came to 0 bases and at J to 11 bases, leaving 13 bases not matched to a gene. The J gene is TRBJ2-7, the V gene TRBV4-1, with 10 bases that match TRBD2. This specimen consisted of unstimulated CD4+ T cells sorted from spleen or lymph node cells, obtained before transplant. This TCR came from a human donor who was the organ donor for an intestinal transplant. The chain's CDR3 is CASSQERLAGVMIEYF. CDR3 DNA sequence: TGCGCCAGCAGCCAAGAGCGCCTAGCGGGGGTGATGATCGAGTACTTC.